A single sample is the source of the 31 T cell receptor beta chains below, sequenced in a study of blood T cell repertoires in COVID-19. TCRdb's table, derived via immunoSEQ multiplex PCR, lists solely in-frame clones and lacks some. The table has 150,000 to 190,000 clones, roughly 88% seen once. Sequencing was performed on peripheral blood. These receptors came from a woman aged 45-59 years with acute or convalescent COVID-19.

This sequence joins TRBV19 and TRBJ2-6; D possibly corresponds to TRBD2 (5 bases). The V and J ends lost 3 bases and 0 bases respectively, with 9 bases between them. This CDR3 region has 16 residues. Germline V gene data show CDR1 as LNHDA and CDR2 as SQIVND (reference sequence). The CDR3 sequence: CASSIGLISGANVLTF. CDR3 in DNA: TGTGCCAGTAGTATCGGACTGATCTCTGGGGCCAACGTCCTGACTTTC.

This chain joins TRBV9 and TRBJ2-3; maybe TRBD2 (5 bases). V was pared by 4 bases and J by 3 bases, with 12 bases between. Germline V gene lookup returns CDR1 SGDLS and CDR2 YYNGEE. The CDR3 runs to 14 residues. The CDR3 loop reads CASSPGVATDTQYF. The CDR3 nucleotides are TGTGCCAGCAGCCCCGGAGTAGCGACAGATACGCAGTATTTT.

The chain uses TRBV9 and TRBJ2-7; D is perhaps TRBD1 (6 bases). CDR3 length: 16 residues. The V and J ends lost 2 bases and 2 bases respectively, with 17 bases between them. Germline CDR1 and CDR2: SGDLS and YYNGEE. CDR3 DNA sequence: TGTGCCAGCAGCGTCTCGCCTCGGACAGCGACCTACGAGCAGTACTTC. Protein: CASSVSPRTATYEQYF.

This chain joins TRBV10-1 and TRBJ1-1, with 8 positions matching TRBD1. Germline V lookup: CDR1 WNHNN, CDR2 SYGVQD (reference sequence). The CDR3 totals 14 residues. V lost 0 bases to trimming and J lost 8 bases; unmatched junction nucleotides: 5. The CDR3 DNA sequence: TGCGCCAGCAGTGAGTCAGGACAGGGCCGGGAAGCTTTCTTT. Amino acids: CASSESGQGREAFF.

The chain couples TRBV6-2 or TRBV6-3 to TRBJ2-1, with D perhaps TRBD2 (7 bases). Germline CDR1 is MNHEY and CDR2 is SVGEGT. Trimming took off 5 bases at V and 2 bases at J, with 13 bases between the two ends. The CDR3 is 15 residues long. The CDR3 protein is CASSLGGRPYNEQFF. The DNA for the CDR3 is TGTGCCAGCAGTCTGGGGGGGCGTCCCTACAATGAGCAGTTCTTC.

The gene calls are TRBV6-4 and TRBJ2-2; no clear D. V lost 5 bases to trimming and J lost 4 bases, with 11 bases between them. CDR3 length equals 14 residues. CDR1 is MRHNA, CDR2 SNTAGT, per germline. The CDR3 nucleotides are TGTGCCAGCAGTCCCTCCCCGGGCACCGGGGAGCTGTTTTTT. Translation: CASSPSPGTGELFF.

The rearrangement joins TRBV7-3 to TRBJ2-7; D ambiguous. The CDR3 spans 13 residues. Germline CDR1 SGHTA, CDR2 FQGTGA. The V and J ends lost 5 bases and 6 bases respectively, with 14 bases between them. CDR3 nucleotide sequence: TGTGCCAGCAGCCCCACACCTCTCTCCGAGCAGTACTTC. Amino acids: CASSPTPLSEQYF.

The genes are TRBV9 and TRBJ1-1; D is uncertain. V lost 0 bases and J 0 bases, leaving 12 bases between the germline ends. The CDR3 length is 16 residues. Germline CDR1 reads SGDLS; CDR2 reads YYNGEE. This CDR3 is CASSVVLHALNTEAFF. The CDR3 DNA reads as TGTGCCAGCAGCGTAGTCCTGCACGCGCTGAACACTGAAGCTTTCTTT.

The rearrangement links TRBV6-2 or TRBV6-3 to TRBJ2-1; D gene uncertain. Germline V CDR1 and CDR2: MNHEY, SVGEGT. The CDR3 is 11 residues long. V gave up 6 bases and J gave up 10 bases, with 10 bases separating them. CDR3 sequence reads: CASSLPREQFF. The CDR3 bases are TGTGCCAGCAGCCTCCCGAGGGAGCAGTTCTTC.

V usage is TRBV4-2 and J usage is TRBJ2-3; D might be TRBD1 (7 bases). Looked up from germline, CDR1 is LGHNA and CDR2 is YNFKEQ. The CDR3 is 17 amino acids. Trimming took off 4 bases at V and 0 bases at J, with 17 bases between the two ends. CDR3 DNA: TGTGCCAGCAGCCTCGGAGGGGGCAGGGTTAGCACAGATACGCAGTATTTT. Translated: CASSLGGGRVSTDTQYF.

The gene calls are TRBV5-1 and TRBJ2-5; 9 bases are shared with TRBD2. This CDR3 spans 14 amino acids. Germline loops: CDR1 SGHRS, CDR2 YFSETQ. Losses at the gene ends were 4 bases for V and 1 base for J; bases not matched to a gene: 2. CDR3 region: CASSQTSGQETQYF. CDR3 nucleotide sequence: TGCGCCAGCAGCCAGACTAGCGGCCAAGAGACCCAGTACTTC.

The rearrangement uses TRBV5-1 and TRBJ1-2; tentatively, D is TRBD1 (6 bases). The CDR3 extends over 14 amino acids. The V end lost 4 bases, the J end lost 5 bases, and 15 bases lay between the germline ends. CDR1 is SGHRS and CDR2 is YFSETQ in the germline V gene. CDR3 amino acids: CASSPGDRKYGYTF. CDR3 coding DNA: TGCGCCAGCAGCCCTGGTGACAGGAAATATGGCTACACCTTC.

The chain is built from TRBV30 and TRBJ2-1, with a tentative D call TRBD2 (5 bases). Between the trimmed V and J ends, which lost 3 bases and 4 bases, there was a span of 34 bases. Germline V gene sequence: CDR1 GTSNPN, CDR2 SVGIG (reference sequence). The CDR3 covers 21 residues. CDR3 loop: CAWSGNGISSRVDTRYNEQFF. CDR3 coding DNA: TGTGCCTGGAGCGGGAACGGAATCTCATCCCGGGTGGATACCCGATACAATGAGCAGTTCTTC.

The chain uses TRBV5-1 and TRBJ1-3; no clear D. This CDR3 is built from 15 residues. Trimming took 0 bases from V and 0 from J, leaving 7 bases between them. The germline V gene has CDR1 SGHRS and CDR2 YFSETQ. The CDR3 spells CASSLGGSSGNTIYF. CDR3 in DNA: TGCGCCAGCAGCTTGGGCGGTAGCTCTGGAAACACCATATATTTT.

The chain recombines TRBV6-2 or TRBV6-3 with TRBJ2-5; TRBD2 matches at 11 bases. This CDR3 has 21 amino acids. Trimming took 0 bases from V and 2 from J; bases not matched to a gene: 17. Looked up from germline, CDR1 is MNHEY and CDR2 is SVGEGT. The CDR3 DNA is TGTGCCAGCAGTTACTCCGGAGCACTAGCGGGGGCCTGGCCCCAACAAGAGACCCAGTACTTC. Translated, it gives CASSYSGALAGAWPQQETQYF.

This sequence joins TRBV2 and TRBJ2-2; D is undetermined. The ends were cut back, 4 bases at V and 1 base at J, with 4 bases in the middle. This CDR3 has 13 residues. CDR1 SNHLY and CDR2 FYNNEI come from the germline V gene. The CDR3 region is CASSAQNTGELFF. The CDR3 DNA sequence: TGTGCCAGCAGTGCCCAGAACACCGGGGAGCTGTTTTTT.

The V and J genes are TRBV11-2 and TRBJ2-2; D might be TRBD2 (5 bases). Per germline, CDR1 SGHAT and CDR2 FQNNGV. This CDR3 has 15 residues. Trimming cost V 3 bases and J 5 bases, with 13 bases left between them. CDR3 coding DNA: TGTGCCAGCAGCTTGGTGGGAGTGCATACCGGGGAGCTGTTTTTT. Protein sequence: CASSLVGVHTGELFF.

The J gene is TRBJ1-4, the V gene TRBV20-1; TRBD1 matches 7 bases. Germline V gene sequence: CDR1 DFQATT, CDR2 SNEGSKA (reference sequence). The CDR3 is 14 amino acids. V was clipped by 3 bases and J by 6 bases; unmatched bases: 7. This CDR3 reads CSASKTGLYEKLFF. The CDR3 DNA is TGCAGTGCTAGTAAGACAGGGTTATATGAAAAACTGTTTTTT.

The chain links TRBV3-1 (or the pseudogene TRBV3-2) to TRBJ2-1, with a tentative D call TRBD1 (5 bases). The CDR3 runs 18 residues. V lost 1 base and J lost 0, with 16 bases in between. Germline CDR1 is LGHDT and CDR2 is YNNKEL (reference sequence). This chain's CDR3 is CASSQGRALQGSYNEQFF. The DNA for the CDR3 is TGTGCCAGCAGCCAAGGCCGGGCTCTTCAGGGCTCCTACAATGAGCAGTTCTTC.

The V call is TRBV3-1 (or the pseudogene TRBV3-2), the J call TRBJ2-7; 10 nucleotides line up with TRBD1. The J segment lost 1 base and the V segment lost 1 base, leaving 7 bases of the junction unmatched. Germline V lookup: CDR1 LGHDT, CDR2 YNNKEL (reference sequence). The CDR3 sequence is 17 residues long. CDR3 sequence: CASSQVYRTGGSYEQYF. CDR3 nucleotides: TGTGCCAGCAGCCAAGTTTATCGGACAGGGGGTTCCTACGAGCAGTACTTC.

The V gene is TRBV5-1, the J gene TRBJ2-4, with D perhaps matching TRBD1 (5 bases). The CDR3 is made up of 14 amino acids. Trimming shortened V by 0 bases and J by 7 bases, and 11 bases separated the two germline ends. CDR1 is SGHRS, CDR2 YFSETQ, per germline. The CDR3 region has the DNA TGCGCCAGCAGCTTGGGGGCAGGGTCGAACATTCAGTACTTC. Translated: CASSLGAGSNIQYF.

The V and J genes are TRBV29-1 and TRBJ1-1; 8 bases agree with TRBD1. Germline V gene lookup returns CDR1 SQVTM and CDR2 ANQGSEA. The CDR3 totals 13 residues. V gave up 7 bases and J gave up 2 bases; unmatched junction bases: 6. The CDR3 protein is CSAWTGLNTEAFF. Here the CDR3 DNA reads TGCAGCGCTTGGACAGGGTTAAACACTGAAGCTTTCTTT.

The rearrangement joins TRBV11-3 to TRBJ2-7, with 8 bases identical to TRBD1. CDR3 size: 13 residues. The V gene's germline CDR1 is SGHNT and CDR2 YENEEA. J was trimmed by 3 bases and V by 5 bases; bases with no gene match: 3. In DNA, the CDR3 is TGTGCCAGCAGCCATGGACAGGGCTACGAGCAGTACTTC. This translates into CASSHGQGYEQYF.

The chain is built from TRBV18 and TRBJ1-6, with 7 bases that match TRBD1. From germline, CDR1 is KGHSH and CDR2 LQKENI. This CDR3 contains 16 residues. With V trimmed by 4 bases and J by 7 bases, 10 bases remained unmatched. The CDR3 loop is CASSHGTVDTNSPLHF. DNA of the CDR3: TGTGCCAGCTCACACGGGACAGTCGATACGAATTCACCCCTCCACTTT.

J is TRBJ2-3 and V is TRBV2; no firm D call. V was pared by 0 bases and J by 1 base, with 11 bases between. The CDR3 runs 16 residues. The germline CDR1 and CDR2 sequences are SNHLY and FYNNEI. This CDR3 is CASSEAVDLGTDTQYF. The CDR3 DNA sequence: TGTGCCAGCAGTGAAGCAGTCGATCTAGGCACAGATACGCAGTATTTT.

V and J are TRBV7-3 and TRBJ2-3; 9 bases align to TRBD1. CDR1 SGHTA and CDR2 FQGTGA come from the germline V gene. The J segment lost 3 bases and the V segment lost 3 bases, leaving 7 bases of the junction unmatched. The CDR3 runs 16 residues. The CDR3 spells CASSLIPGQGTDTQYF. CDR3 sequence (DNA): TGTGCCAGCAGCTTGATTCCGGGACAGGGAACAGATACGCAGTATTTT.

The chain carries TRBV20-1 and TRBJ1-4; D gene unclear. The CDR3 runs 14 residues. Trimming left V 3 bases short and J 0 bases short, with 8 bases between. Germline V gene lookup returns CDR1 DFQATT and CDR2 SNEGSKA (reference sequence). The CDR3 region is CSASYGSTNEKLFF. As DNA, the CDR3 is TGCAGTGCTAGTTACGGGTCAACTAATGAAAAACTGTTTTTT.

V and J are TRBV19 and TRBJ2-7; TRBD1 matches 12 bases. This CDR3 region has 16 residues. Trimming removed 4 bases from V and 6 bases from J; junction bases left unmatched: 10. Germline CDR1 LNHDA, CDR2 SQIVND (reference sequence). This CDR3 reads CASSNSPGTGGGEQYF. The CDR3 DNA reads TGTGCCAGTAGTAACTCCCCCGGGACAGGGGGCGGCGAGCAGTACTTC.

DNA for the CDR3: TGTGCCAGCAGCCAAGTGGGGGGGCAAGAGACCCAGTACTTC. This gives the protein CASSQVGGQETQYF. This chain joins TRBV3-1 (or the pseudogene TRBV3-2) and TRBJ2-5; TRBD2 aligns across 7 bases. V was pared by 1 base and J by 2 bases, with 1 base of the junction left unmatched. CDR1 is LGHDT and CDR2 is YNNKEL in the germline V gene (reference sequence). This CDR3 has 14 residues.

The rearrangement links TRBV19 to TRBJ2-7; the D gene is possibly TRBD2 (5 bases). V was shortened by 8 bases and J by 0 bases, with 14 bases between the two germline ends. Germline V CDR1 and CDR2: LNHDA, SQIVND (reference sequence). This CDR3 region has 14 residues. The CDR3 reads CASRGTPYSYEQYF. The CDR3, as DNA: TGTGCCAGTCGGGGAACTCCCTACTCCTACGAGCAGTACTTC.

The V gene is TRBV30, the J gene TRBJ1-6, with 7 bases fitting TRBD1. This CDR3 contains 13 residues. CDR1 is GTSNPN, CDR2 SVGIG, per germline (reference sequence). J was trimmed by 9 bases and V by 4 bases; bases with no gene match: 6. The CDR3 here is CAWNRGQGSPLHF. As DNA, the CDR3 is TGTGCCTGGAATAGGGGGCAGGGTTCACCCCTCCACTTT.